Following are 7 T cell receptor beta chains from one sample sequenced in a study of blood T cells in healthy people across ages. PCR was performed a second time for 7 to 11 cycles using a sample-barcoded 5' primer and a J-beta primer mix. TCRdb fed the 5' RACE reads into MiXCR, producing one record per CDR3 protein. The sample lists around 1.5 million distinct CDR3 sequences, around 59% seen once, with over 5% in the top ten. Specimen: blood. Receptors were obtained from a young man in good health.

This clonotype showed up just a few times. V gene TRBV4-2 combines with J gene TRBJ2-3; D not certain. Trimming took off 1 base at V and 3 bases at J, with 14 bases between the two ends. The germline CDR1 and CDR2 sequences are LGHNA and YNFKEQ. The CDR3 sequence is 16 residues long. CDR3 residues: CASSQVGSSRTDTQYF. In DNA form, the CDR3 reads TGTGCCAGCAGCCAAGTTGGTTCTAGTCGGACAGATACGCAGTATTTT.

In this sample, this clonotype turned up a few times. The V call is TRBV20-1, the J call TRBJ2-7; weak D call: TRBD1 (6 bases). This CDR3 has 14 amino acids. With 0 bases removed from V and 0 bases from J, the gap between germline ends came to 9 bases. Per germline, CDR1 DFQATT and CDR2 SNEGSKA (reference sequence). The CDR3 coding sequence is TGCAGTGCTAGAGATGACAGGCCCTCCTACGAGCAGTACTTC. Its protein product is CSARDDRPSYEQYF.

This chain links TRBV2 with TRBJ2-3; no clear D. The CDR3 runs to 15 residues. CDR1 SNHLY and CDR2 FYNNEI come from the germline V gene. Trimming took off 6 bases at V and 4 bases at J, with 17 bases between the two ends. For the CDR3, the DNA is TGTGCCAGCAGGCCGTCGGCCGGTAAAGCAGATACGCAGTATTTT. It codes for CASRPSAGKADTQYF.

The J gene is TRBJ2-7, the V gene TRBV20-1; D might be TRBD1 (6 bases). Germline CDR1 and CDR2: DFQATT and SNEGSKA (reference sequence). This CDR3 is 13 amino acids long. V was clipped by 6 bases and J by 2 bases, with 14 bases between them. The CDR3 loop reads CSASTGSTYEQYF. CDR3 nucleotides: TGCAGTGCGTCGACAGGCTCTACCTACGAGCAGTACTTC.

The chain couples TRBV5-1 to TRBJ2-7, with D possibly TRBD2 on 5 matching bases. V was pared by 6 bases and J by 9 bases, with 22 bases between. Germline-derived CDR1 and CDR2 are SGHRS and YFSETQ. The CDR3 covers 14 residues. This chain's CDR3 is CASKARRDANGQYF. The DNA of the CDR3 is TGCGCCAGCAAGGCCCGCCGGGATGCCAACGGGCAGTACTTC.

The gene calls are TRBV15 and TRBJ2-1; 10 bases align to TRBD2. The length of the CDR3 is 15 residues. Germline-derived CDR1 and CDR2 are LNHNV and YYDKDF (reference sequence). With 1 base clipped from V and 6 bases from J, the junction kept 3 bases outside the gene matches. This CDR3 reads CATSRGLAGVNEQFF. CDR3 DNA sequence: TGTGCCACCAGCAGAGGCCTAGCGGGAGTCAATGAGCAGTTCTTC.

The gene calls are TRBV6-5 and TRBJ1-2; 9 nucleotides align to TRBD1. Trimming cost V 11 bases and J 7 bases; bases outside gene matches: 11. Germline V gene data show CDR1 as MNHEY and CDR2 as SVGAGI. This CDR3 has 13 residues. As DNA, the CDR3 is TGTGCCGTCCAAAGGGACAGGGCAGGTGGCTACACCTTC. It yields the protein CAVQRDRAGGYTF.